Below are 18 T cell receptor beta chains sequenced from a single sample in a study of OX40 agonist ivuxolimab in advanced cancers. Repertoires were generated with immunoSEQ multiplex PCR, while TCRdb's copy carries only in-frame clones and drops some. The sample comprises around 39,000 clones, around 82% of which are singletons, and less than 2% rests with the top ten. The sequenced sample was CD4+ or CD8+ T cells sorted from blood, obtained in a trial of the OX40 agonist ivuxolimab. Source of these receptors: an adult with an advanced solid tumor such as melanoma, head and neck, liver or kidney cancer.

This sequence joins TRBV18 and TRBJ2-3, with TRBD1 as a possible D gene (5 bases). This CDR3 comprises 12 residues. The germline V and J ends were trimmed by 5 bases and 2 bases, with 5 bases remaining between them. CDR1 is KGHSH, CDR2 LQKENI, per germline. CDR3: CASSGATDTQYF. As DNA, the CDR3 is TGTGCCAGCTCAGGGGCCACAGATACGCAGTATTTT.

This clone has just one count. The V gene is TRBV5-1, the J gene TRBJ1-5; TRBD1 is a possible D gene (5 bases). There are 15 residues in the CDR3. Deletions cut 1 base from V and 8 bases from J, with 16 bases between. Looked up from germline, CDR1 is SGHRS and CDR2 is YFSETQ. The CDR3 DNA reads TGCGCCAGCAGCTTGAGGGGCAGCGCTTCAGAGCCCCAGCATTTT. This sequence encodes CASSLRGSASEPQHF.

The chain joins TRBV7-3 to TRBJ2-5, with D tentatively TRBD1 (8 bases). Germline loops: CDR1 SGHTA, CDR2 FQGTGA. The germline V and J ends were trimmed by 5 bases and 5 bases, with 15 bases remaining between them. The CDR3 consists of 14 residues. The CDR3 sequence is CASSLQGGPETQYF. Written as DNA, the CDR3 is TGTGCCAGCAGCCTACAGGGGGGGCCGGAGACCCAGTACTTC. Using reference TRBV7-3 and TRBJ2-5 for the parts outside the CDR3, the full variable domain is GAGVSQTPSNKVTEKGKYVELRCDPISGHTALYWYRQSLGQGPEFLIYFQGTGAADDSGLPNDRFFAVRPEGSVSTLKIQRTERGDSAVYLCASSLQGGPETQYFGPGTRLLVL.

For this clone: Additional DNA sequences in this sample encode the identical CDR3. The chain recombines TRBV9 with TRBJ2-3; TRBD2 matches at 9 bases. The CDR3 is 16 residues long. Trimming removed 5 bases from V and 7 bases from J; junction bases left unmatched: 14. Germline assignment: CDR1 SGDLS and CDR2 YYNGEE. This chain's CDR3 is CASSSLSGGMDNTQYF. CDR3 nucleotide sequence: TGTGCCAGCAGTTCATTAAGCGGGGGGATGGACAATACGCAGTATTTT.

The genes are TRBV2 and TRBJ1-2; D is unresolved. CDR1 SNHLY and CDR2 FYNNEI come from the germline V gene. The CDR3 extends over 11 amino acids. V lost 3 bases and J 5 bases, leaving 4 bases between the germline ends. Here the CDR3 DNA reads TGTGCCAGCAGTGAGTTTTATGGCTACACCTTC. Translated: CASSEFYGYTF.

The CDR3 region is CAISGGAWDEQYF. The CDR3 nucleotides read TGTGCCATATCAGGGGGCGCGTGGGACGAGCAGTACTTC. The chain is built from TRBV10-3 and TRBJ2-5; 8 bases fit TRBD1. The DNA end favors TRBJ2-7, so the J call may be wrong. Germline CDR1 reads ENHRY; CDR2 reads SYGVKD. The CDR3 covers 13 residues.

The rearrangement uses TRBV10-1 and TRBJ1-2; D might be TRBD1 (5 bases). CDR3 size: 15 residues. V dropped 4 bases and J dropped 4 bases, with 16 bases sitting between them. Germline assignment: CDR1 WNHNN and CDR2 SYGVQD (reference sequence). The CDR3 nucleotides read TGCGCCAGCAGTGCGACCCCCAGGGATATCTATGGCTACACCTTC. Translated, it gives CASSATPRDIYGYTF.

The CDR3 nucleotides read TGCGCCAGCAGCTCCTCCGACAGGAAACAAGAGACCCAGTACTTC. Encoded protein: CASSSSDRKQETQYF. The chain couples TRBV5-1 to TRBJ2-5, with D maybe TRBD1 (6 bases). Germline CDR1 reads SGHRS; CDR2 reads YFSETQ. V was trimmed by 3 bases and J by 2 bases, leaving 14 bases between them. This CDR3 region has 15 residues.

This clone was detected only once. The CDR3 is CASSLGTGSNQAFF. The CDR3 coding sequence is TGCGCCAGCAGCCTAGGGACAGGGAGTAATCAAGCTTTCTTT. The V gene is TRBV5-1, the J gene TRBJ1-1; 9 positions match TRBD1. V shed 4 bases, J shed 9 bases, and the junction held 10 bases outside the gene matches. Germline assignment: CDR1 SGHRS and CDR2 YFSETQ. This CDR3 has 14 residues.

V usage is TRBV25-1 and J usage is TRBJ2-5; TRBD2 matches at 9 bases. CDR1 is MGHDK, CDR2 SYGVNS, per germline. Unmatched junction bases numbered 7, after V lost 0 bases and J lost 2 bases. CDR3 length: 17 residues. The CDR3, as DNA: TGTGCCAGCAGTGAATACCACGGAAGCGGGGGGCAAGAGACCCAGTACTTC. As protein: CASSEYHGSGGQETQYF.

This sequence joins TRBV4-1 and TRBJ2-3; 9 bases match TRBD2. The CDR3 loop spans 17 amino acids. Germline V gene lookup returns CDR1 MGHRA and CDR2 YSYEKL. The junction had 10 bases not matched to a gene; V was cut back by 4 bases and J by 2 bases. The CDR3 DNA sequence: TGCGCCAGCAGCCCTTCGAGGGTAGCGGGGGACACAGATACGCAGTATTTT. It encodes CASSPSRVAGDTDTQYF.

The chain carries TRBV19 and TRBJ2-7; TRBD1 aligns across 7 bases. The CDR3 covers 11 residues. V shed 10 bases and J 4 bases; nucleotides not matched to a gene: 4. Germline assignment: CDR1 LNHDA and CDR2 SQIVND (reference sequence). This CDR3 is CATKGAYEQYF. The CDR3 region has the DNA TGTGCCACCAAGGGGGCGTACGAGCAGTACTTC.

The chain uses TRBV11-3 and TRBJ2-1; 10 bases are shared with TRBD2. There are 16 residues in the CDR3. The V segment lost 1 base and the J segment 3 bases; nucleotides outside the gene matches: 3. Germline V gene data show CDR1 as SGHNT and CDR2 as YENEEA. CDR3 nucleotides: TGTGCCAGCAGCTTAGGCTTAGCGGGGGGCTACAATGAGCAGTTCTTC. Protein sequence: CASSLGLAGGYNEQFF.

V gene TRBV9 combines with J gene TRBJ2-1; D may match TRBD1 or TRBD2 (6 bases each). The CDR3 runs to 12 residues. Trimming pared 0 bases from V and 9 bases from J, leaving 7 bases between. The germline CDR1 and CDR2 sequences are SGDLS and YYNGEE. The CDR3: CASSVEGGEQFF. The CDR3 region has the DNA TGTGCCAGCAGCGTAGAGGGGGGTGAGCAGTTCTTC.

This clone turned up a few times. The chain employs TRBV11-2 and TRBJ2-6; possible D gene TRBD2, 6 bases. The CDR3 consists of 19 residues. Trimming took 2 bases from V and 3 from J, leaving 20 bases between them. The germline gives CDR1 SGHAT, CDR2 FQNNGV. The CDR3 reads CASSLRPPEGGGGANVLTF. The CDR3 DNA is TGTGCCAGCAGCTTAAGGCCCCCTGAGGGAGGAGGTGGGGCCAACGTCCTGACTTTC.

CDR3 region: CASSEGTGWPDTQYF. The CDR3 DNA sequence: TGTGCCAGCAGTGAAGGGACAGGGTGGCCAGATACGCAGTATTTT. The chain carries TRBV6-1 and TRBJ2-3, with 8 bases matching TRBD1. Germline loops: CDR1 MNHNS, CDR2 SASEGT. The CDR3 is 15 residues long. The V and J ends lost 1 base and 4 bases, in that order; junction bases with no gene match: 4.

This chain uses TRBV7-6 with TRBJ2-2; 11 nucleotides agree with TRBD2. The germline gives CDR1 SGHVS, CDR2 FNYEAQ. CDR3 length equals 18 residues. The V gene end was trimmed by 4 bases and the J gene end by 6 bases; junction bases not matched to a gene: 13. CDR3 residues: CASSSRRSGGEIAGELFF. The CDR3 nucleotides are TGTGCCAGCAGCTCAAGGCGTAGCGGGGGGGAAATTGCCGGGGAGCTGTTTTTT.

The chain is built from TRBV7-2 and TRBJ2-3; 12 bases are shared with TRBD2. Per the germline V gene, CDR1 is SGHTA and CDR2 is FQGNSA. This CDR3 is built from 18 residues. J lost 0 bases, V lost 1 base, and 5 bases had no gene match. CDR3 protein: CASSLVASGGGSTDTQYF. The CDR3 region has the DNA TGTGCCAGCAGCTTAGTGGCTAGCGGGGGGGGAAGCACAGATACGCAGTATTTT.